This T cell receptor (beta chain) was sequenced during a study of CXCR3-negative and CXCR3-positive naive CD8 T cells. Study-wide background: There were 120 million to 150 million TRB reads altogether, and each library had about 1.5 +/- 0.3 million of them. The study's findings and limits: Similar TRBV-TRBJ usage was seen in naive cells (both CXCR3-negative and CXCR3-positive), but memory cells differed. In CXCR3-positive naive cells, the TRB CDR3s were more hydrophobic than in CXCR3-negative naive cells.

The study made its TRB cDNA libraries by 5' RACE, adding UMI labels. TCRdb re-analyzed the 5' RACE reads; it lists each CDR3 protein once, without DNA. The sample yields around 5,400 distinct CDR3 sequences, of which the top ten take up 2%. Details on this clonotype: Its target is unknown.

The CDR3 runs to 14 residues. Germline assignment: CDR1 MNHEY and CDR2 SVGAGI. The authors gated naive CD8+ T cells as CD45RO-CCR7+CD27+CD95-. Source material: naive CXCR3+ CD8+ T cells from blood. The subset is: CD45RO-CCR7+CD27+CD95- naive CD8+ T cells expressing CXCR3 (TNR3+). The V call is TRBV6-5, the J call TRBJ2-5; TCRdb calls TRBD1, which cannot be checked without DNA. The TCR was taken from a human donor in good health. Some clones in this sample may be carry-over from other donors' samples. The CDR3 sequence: CASSLSPGYETQYF.